The 18 T cell receptor beta chains in this list originate from one sample, sequenced in a study of control samples from healthy donors and cancer patients. The repertoire was sequenced with immunoSEQ multiplex PCR; TCRdb's copy has only in-frame clones and lacks some. The data contain over 150,000 clones, approximately 94% of them singletons. The source material was PBMCs. All receptors come from a man aged 55 to 69 with colorectal cancer.

This chain uses TRBV30 with TRBJ2-5; D is unresolved. The V end lost 5 bases, the J end lost 0 bases, and 7 bases lay between the germline ends. From germline, CDR1 is GTSNPN and CDR2 SVGIG (reference sequence). The CDR3 length is 12 residues. The CDR3 nucleotides are TGTGCCTGGGCTACGTACCAAGAGACCCAGTACTTC. Residues: CAWATYQETQYF. Combining the CDR3 with reference TRBV30 and TRBJ2-5 gives the whole variable domain SQTIHQWPATLVQPVGSPLSLECTVEGTSNPNLYWYRQAAGRGLQLLFYSVGIGQISSEVPQNLSASRPQDRQFILSSKKLLLSDSGFYLCAWATYQETQYFGPGTRLLVL.

The gene calls are TRBV5-1 and TRBJ2-3, with 7 bases lining up with TRBD1. V shed 4 bases, J shed 1 base, and the junction held 3 bases outside the gene matches. Germline V gene data show CDR1 as SGHRS and CDR2 as YFSETQ. The CDR3 covers 14 residues. CDR3 in DNA: TGCGCCAGCAGCCATGGACAGGGCACAGATACGCAGTATTTT. Protein: CASSHGQGTDTQYF.

This sequence joins TRBV15 and TRBJ1-2; D is unresolved. Trimming cost V 0 bases and J 4 bases, with 9 bases left between them. Germline assignment: CDR1 LNHNV and CDR2 YYDKDF (reference sequence). This CDR3 contains 14 residues. The CDR3 DNA follows: TGTGCCACCAGCAGAGAAGGCAAAATCTATGGCTACACCTTC. Protein: CATSREGKIYGYTF. Full variable domain (missing parts from reference TRBV15 and TRBJ1-2): DAMVIQNPRYQVTQFGKPVTLSCSQTLNHNVMYWYQQKSSQAPKLLFHYYDKDFNNEADTPDNFQSRRPNTSFCFLDIRSPGLGDTAMYLCATSREGKIYGYTFGSGTRLTVV.

This chain links TRBV5-4 with TRBJ2-7, with TRBD1 matching 8 bases. The CDR3 sequence is 13 residues long. Germline V gene sequence: CDR1 SGHNT, CDR2 YYREEE (reference sequence). The V gene end was trimmed by 4 bases and the J gene end by 3 bases; junction bases not matched to a gene: 3. The CDR3 region is CASSDRGGYEQYF. The CDR3 region has the DNA TGTGCCAGCAGCGACAGGGGAGGCTACGAGCAGTACTTC.

The gene calls are TRBV19 and TRBJ1-2; D might be TRBD1 (5 bases). Trimming took 4 bases from V and 2 from J, leaving 8 bases between them. Looked up from germline, CDR1 is LNHDA and CDR2 is SQIVND (reference sequence). The CDR3 runs to 13 residues. CDR3 nucleotide sequence: TGTGCCAGTAGTAAGGCAGGGAACTATGGCTACACCTTC. Residues: CASSKAGNYGYTF.

The chain recombines TRBV29-1 with TRBJ2-7, with D possibly being TRBD1 or TRBD2 (5 bases each). The CDR3 consists of 12 residues. Looked up from germline, CDR1 is SQVTM and CDR2 is ANQGSEA. V lost 8 bases and J lost 2, with 13 bases in between. CDR3 region: CSSRDGTYEQYF. In DNA form, the CDR3 reads TGCAGCAGCCGGGACGGGACCTACGAGCAGTACTTC.

This chain connects TRBV19 to TRBJ1-5, with D perhaps matching TRBD1 (5 bases). In germline, CDR1 is LNHDA, CDR2 SQIVND (reference sequence). The length of the CDR3 is 15 residues. The germline V and J ends were trimmed by 2 bases and 9 bases, with 17 bases remaining between them. CDR3 sequence (DNA): TGTGCCAGTAGTATACAGGGAGGTATAACTCGGCCCCAGCATTTT. Protein sequence: CASSIQGGITRPQHF.

The chain uses TRBV5-5 and TRBJ2-1, with D perhaps TRBD1 or TRBD2 (5 bases each). This CDR3 has 14 amino acids. Trimming pared 4 bases from V and 10 bases from J, leaving 18 bases between. The V gene's germline CDR1 is SGHKS and CDR2 YYEKEE (reference sequence). The CDR3 reads CASSTRGEMKEQFF. The CDR3 nucleotides are TGTGCCAGCAGCACCCGGGGCGAAATGAAGGAGCAGTTCTTC.

The V gene is TRBV5-4, the J gene TRBJ2-5, with TRBD2 matching 12 bases. The CDR3 has 17 residues. V dropped 4 bases and J dropped 5; count of bases not matched to a gene: 12. Germline CDR1 and CDR2: SGHNT and YYREEE (reference sequence). The CDR3 nucleotides read TGTGCCAGCAGCCCGAGGACTAGCGGGGTCACAGGGGAGACCCAGTACTTC. It specifies CASSPRTSGVTGETQYF.

The rearrangement uses TRBV12-2 and TRBJ2-7; the table gives TRBD1 as D, unverified against the DNA. TRBV12-2 is marked as a pseudogene. The CDR3 covers 12 residues. The CDR3 DNA follows: TGTGCAAGTCGCCTAGGGCCCTACGAGCAGTACTTC. Residues: CASRLGPYEQYF.

J is TRBJ1-3 and V is TRBV19; D is possibly TRBD1 (6 bases). CDR3 size: 15 residues. The ends were cut back, 7 bases at V and 2 bases at J, with 15 bases in the middle. Germline loops: CDR1 LNHDA, CDR2 SQIVND (reference sequence). The CDR3 DNA follows: TGTGCCAGTATCAACCGAAGGGGGACTGGAAACACCATATATTTT. Translation gives CASINRRGTGNTIYF.

The CDR3 DNA reads TGTGCCAGCAGTTACTCGAAGGGCAGCCGATTCGGAGCTTTCTTT. It specifies CASSYSKGSRFGAFF. J is TRBJ1-1 and V is TRBV6-5, with D unclear. CDR1 is MNHEY and CDR2 is SVGAGI in the germline V gene. The ends were cut back, 0 bases at V and 10 bases at J, with 18 bases in the middle. This CDR3 comprises 15 residues.

The chain has TRBV29-1 and TRBJ1-1; possible D gene TRBD1, 5 bases. This CDR3 contains 15 residues. The germline V gene encodes CDR1 SQVTM and CDR2 ANQGSEA. The V gene lost 5 bases and the J gene lost 6 bases, with 22 bases spanning the gap. The CDR3 DNA reads TGCAGCGTTACCTCTTCTGGGACTGTTGGGTCTGAAGCTTTCTTT. Protein product: CSVTSSGTVGSEAFF. Drawing the rest from reference TRBV29-1 and TRBJ1-1, the complete variable domain is SAVISQKPSRDICQRGTSLTIQCQVDSQVTMMFWYRQQPGQSLTLIATANQGSEATYESGFVIDKFPISRPNLTFSTLTVSNMSPEDSSIYLCSVTSSGTVGSEAFFGQGTRLTVV.

The rearrangement uses TRBV6-5 and TRBJ1-2; weak D call: TRBD1 (6 bases). The V end was cut by 10 bases, the J end by 4 bases, with 13 bases between. Germline V gene sequence: CDR1 MNHEY, CDR2 SVGAGI. This CDR3 region has 12 residues. The CDR3 protein is CATRQEPYGYTF. The CDR3 DNA reads TGTGCCACCCGACAGGAGCCCTATGGCTACACCTTC.

This chain connects TRBV29-1 to TRBJ2-7; 8 bases map to TRBD1. J gave up 5 bases and V 1 base, and 4 bases lay outside the gene matches. The germline V gene encodes CDR1 SQVTM and CDR2 ANQGSEA. The length of the CDR3 is 13 residues. The CDR3 DNA reads as TGCAGCGTTGAAGTTCAGGGGGCCAACGAGCAGTACTTC. It yields the protein CSVEVQGANEQYF.

J is TRBJ2-5 and V is TRBV9; 14 bases are a match to TRBD2. Losses at the gene ends were 4 bases for V and 4 bases for J; bases not matched to a gene: 6. CDR3 size: 16 residues. In germline, CDR1 is SGDLS, CDR2 YYNGEE. CDR3 amino acids: CASSPTSGGAGETQYF. The CDR3 nucleotides read TGTGCCAGCAGCCCGACTAGCGGGGGGGCGGGAGAGACCCAGTACTTC.

The chain links TRBV11-2 to TRBJ1-2, with unresolved D. CDR1 is SGHAT and CDR2 is FQNNGV in the germline V gene. The CDR3 length is 13 residues. Between the trimmed V and J ends, which lost 0 bases and 3 bases, there was a span of 5 bases. CDR3 in DNA: TGTGCCAGCAGCTTAGAGGGCTACTATGGCTACACCTTC. Amino acid sequence: CASSLEGYYGYTF.

The rearrangement joins TRBV12-5 to TRBJ1-1; weak D call: TRBD1 (5 bases). V was clipped by 4 bases and J by 1 base, with 13 bases between them. The CDR3 runs to 15 residues. Germline values: CDR1 LGHNT, CDR2 FRNRAP. In DNA, the CDR3 is TGTGCTAGTGGTTGGACAAGGGGAACGAACACTGAAGCTTTCTTT. It encodes CASGWTRGTNTEAFF.